This passage covers 23 T cell receptor beta chains from one sample sequenced in a study of blood T cell repertoires in COVID-19 (dated by TCRdb to between 2020 and 2021). The library was generated by the immunoSEQ multiplex PCR assay. This is the immuneACCESS table as TCRdb keeps it, with only in-frame sequences that have V and J called. A part of the clones is gone; compared with another copy, unresolved V genes explain less than half, and the rest is unexplained. This sample lists 350,000 to 450,000 clones; roughly 86% were detected once. Approximately 1.9% of the sample is taken by the ten largest. Sequenced: PBMCs or T cells enriched from blood (not recorded which). These receptors were collected from a man aged 40-50 years in a cohort exposed to, infected with or recovered from COVID-19 (not recorded which).

In its sample, this clone was seen once. The chain links TRBV7-2 to TRBJ2-5, with a tentative D call TRBD2 (5 bases). The CDR3 length is 14 residues. CDR1 SGHTA and CDR2 FQGNSA come from the germline V gene. V lost 5 bases and J 0 bases, leaving 10 bases between the germline ends. CDR3 amino acids: CASSPGLNQETQYF. CDR3 in DNA: TGTGCCAGCAGCCCCGGACTGAACCAAGAGACCCAGTACTTC.

V usage is TRBV2 and J usage is TRBJ2-1, with TRBD2 matching over 8 bases. J lost 14 bases, V lost 8 bases, and 8 bases had no gene match. CDR1 and CDR2 (germline): SNHLY, FYNNEI. The CDR3 is made up of 11 amino acids. DNA for the CDR3: TGTGCCAGCGGAGGGGGGACTAGTAAGTTCTTC. Translation gives CASGGGTSKFF.

Concerning this clone itself: This sample also contains other DNA sequences that code for the same CDR3. The rearrangement links TRBV4-1 to TRBJ2-1; 8 nucleotides match TRBD1. Germline CDR1 is MGHRA and CDR2 is YSYEKL. There are 15 residues in the CDR3. V dropped 1 base and J dropped 5; count of bases not matched to a gene: 4. The CDR3 bases are TGCGCCAGCAGCCAAGGGCAGGGGGCGGACAATGAGCAGTTCTTC. It specifies CASSQGQGADNEQFF.

This chain joins TRBV6-6 and TRBJ1-1, with 10 bases lining up with TRBD1. There are 16 residues in the CDR3. J lost 5 bases, V lost 7 bases, and 13 bases had no gene match. CDR1 and CDR2 (germline): MNHNY, SVGAGI (reference sequence). The CDR3 here is CASTNGGDRGRTEAFF. The CDR3 DNA follows: TGTGCCAGCACCAACGGGGGTGACAGGGGGCGGACTGAAGCTTTCTTT.

This chain links TRBV6-5 with TRBJ1-3; 7 bases match TRBD1. V gave up 5 bases and J gave up 4 bases; unmatched junction bases: 2. This CDR3 is built from 13 residues. The V gene's germline CDR1 is MNHEY and CDR2 SVGAGI. The CDR3 region has the DNA TGTGCCAGCAGTCCGGGACAGGGAAACACCATATATTTT. As protein: CASSPGQGNTIYF.

The V call is TRBV30, the J call TRBJ1-3; D not resolved. CDR1 is GTSNPN, CDR2 SVGIG, per germline (reference sequence). This CDR3 is built from 15 residues. Trimming removed 2 bases from V and 3 bases from J, with 14 bases in between. CDR3 loop: CAWSRGGSLGNTIYF. DNA of the CDR3: TGTGCCTGGAGTCGGGGAGGATCTCTTGGAAACACCATATATTTT.

CDR3 coding DNA: TGCGCCAGCACCCCGACTAGCGGGAGTACCGGGGAGCTGTTTTTT. Its translation is CASTPTSGSTGELFF. The V and J genes are TRBV5-1 and TRBJ2-2, with 12 bases identical to TRBD2. V shed 6 bases and J 5 bases; nucleotides not matched to a gene: 5. Germline V CDR1 and CDR2: SGHRS, YFSETQ. CDR3 length: 15 residues.

This chain connects TRBV4-1 to TRBJ2-7, with D possibly TRBD2 on 5 matching bases. CDR1 and CDR2 from the germline V gene are MGHRA and YSYEKL. This CDR3 has 14 residues. The V end lost 2 bases, the J end lost 5 bases, and 13 bases lay between the germline ends. The CDR3 sequence is CASSQKLVPDEQYF. The CDR3, as DNA: TGCGCCAGCAGCCAAAAACTAGTACCCGACGAGCAGTACTTC.

The gene calls are TRBV11-2 and TRBJ2-7, with 9 positions matching TRBD2. The length of the CDR3 is 16 residues. V lost 4 bases and J lost 4; bases outside the gene matches: 11. The V gene's germline CDR1 is SGHAT and CDR2 FQNNGV. The CDR3 nucleotides read TGTGCCAGCAGCTCCACTGGGGCTAGCGGGACGTACGAGCAGTACTTC. It encodes CASSSTGASGTYEQYF.

The V call is TRBV18, the J call TRBJ2-1; 8 bases fit TRBD1. Germline-derived CDR1 and CDR2 are KGHSH and LQKENI. This CDR3 region has 16 residues. J was trimmed by 6 bases and V by 0 bases; bases with no gene match: 7. The CDR3 region has the DNA TGTGCCAGCTCACCACCATCAGGGGGCACTGGCAATGAGCAGTTCTTC. Amino acids: CASSPPSGGTGNEQFF.

CDR3 region: CASSSEETQYF. CDR3 coding DNA: TGTGCCAGCAGCTCGGAAGAGACCCAGTACTTC. The chain joins TRBV11-2 to TRBJ2-5, with D hard to call. The CDR3 is made up of 11 amino acids. From germline, CDR1 is SGHAT and CDR2 FQNNGV. V dropped 4 bases and J dropped 3 bases, with 3 bases sitting between them.

The chain has TRBV6-5 and TRBJ2-1; no clear D gene. The germline gives CDR1 MNHEY, CDR2 SVGAGI. The CDR3 has 15 amino acids. Trimming cost V 6 bases and J 2 bases, with 14 bases left between them. For the CDR3, the DNA is TGTGCCAGCAGCAAGCGACTGCGGACCTACAATGAGCAGTTCTTC. Its translation: CASSKRLRTYNEQFF.

The rearrangement joins TRBV5-4 to TRBJ2-7; D remains unclear. The CDR3 is 15 amino acids. Germline lookup yields CDR1 SGHNT and CDR2 YYREEE (reference sequence). The V and J ends lost 3 bases and 2 bases respectively, with 15 bases between them. The CDR3 region has the DNA TGTGCCAGCAGCTCTGCTGGGCCGGATCCCTACGAGCAGTACTTC. Amino acids: CASSSAGPDPYEQYF.

The chain has TRBV5-8 and TRBJ2-7, with TRBD2 as a possible D gene (5 bases). This CDR3 is 15 amino acids long. Germline-derived CDR1 and CDR2 are SGHTS and YDEGEE. V was clipped by 0 bases and J by 3 bases, with 13 bases between them. DNA for the CDR3: TGTGCCAGCAGCTTGGTAGGGCTAGCTGACTACGAGCAGTACTTC. Its translation: CASSLVGLADYEQYF.

V is TRBV5-4 and J is TRBJ2-5; tentative D call: TRBD1 (6 bases). Deletions cut 0 bases from V and 5 bases from J, with 11 bases between. The CDR3 extends over 14 amino acids. Germline CDR1 and CDR2: SGHNT and YYREEE (reference sequence). CDR3 protein: CASSLDRVRETQYF. The CDR3 nucleotides are TGTGCCAGCAGCTTGGACAGGGTAAGGGAGACCCAGTACTTC.

A few counts support this clone. The chain employs TRBV5-1 and TRBJ2-1; 13 bases line up with TRBD2. Losses at the gene ends were 4 bases for V and 5 bases for J; bases not matched to a gene: 3. The CDR3 runs 15 residues. CDR1 is SGHRS and CDR2 is YFSETQ in the germline V gene. This CDR3 is CASSPGLAGNNEQFF. For the CDR3, the DNA is TGCGCCAGCAGCCCGGGACTAGCGGGGAACAATGAGCAGTTCTTC. Full variable domain (rest looked up from reference TRBV5-1 and TRBJ2-1): KAGVTQTPRYLIKTRGQQVTLSCSPISGHRSVSWYQQTPGQGLQFLFEYFSETQRNKGNFPGRFSGRQFSNSRSEMNVSTLELGDSALYLCASSPGLAGNNEQFFGPGTRLTVL.

The rearrangement links TRBV7-8 to TRBJ2-7; 13 nucleotides agree with TRBD2. V trimming: 2 bases; J trimming: 7 bases; junction bases outside the gene matches: 5. Germline V gives CDR1 SGHVS, CDR2 FQNEAQ. CDR3 length equals 15 residues. This chain's CDR3 is CASSLRTSGSIEQYF. CDR3 nucleotides: TGTGCCAGCAGCTTAAGGACTAGCGGGAGCATTGAGCAGTACTTC.

The chain couples TRBV7-8 to TRBJ2-3; no firm D call. There are 14 residues in the CDR3. The ends were cut back, 4 bases at V and 0 bases at J, with 8 bases in the middle. Germline V CDR1 and CDR2: SGHVS, FQNEAQ. For the CDR3, the DNA is TGTGCCAGCAGCTGGCTACAGAGCACAGATACGCAGTATTTT. Translation: CASSWLQSTDTQYF.

This chain links TRBV9 with TRBJ2-7; no clear D gene. In germline, CDR1 is SGDLS, CDR2 YYNGEE. This CDR3 has 13 amino acids. The V gene lost 3 bases and the J gene lost 0 bases, with 7 bases spanning the gap. The CDR3 DNA reads as TGTGCCAGCAGCGCCTCAGTCTCCTACGAGCAGTACTTC. Protein: CASSASVSYEQYF.

The J gene is TRBJ2-2, the V gene TRBV7-8; D possibly corresponds to TRBD2 (6 bases). Trimming stripped 6 bases from V and 0 bases from J, with 11 bases between. Germline V gene data show CDR1 as SGHVS and CDR2 as FQNEAQ. This CDR3 has 15 amino acids. CDR3 in DNA: TGTGCCAGCAGGCTAGCGTACGCGAACACCGGGGAGCTGTTTTTT. Translated, it gives CASRLAYANTGELFF. Combining the CDR3 with reference TRBV7-8 and TRBJ2-2 gives the whole variable domain GAGVSQSPRYKVAKRGQDVALRCDPISGHVSLFWYQQALGQGPEFLTYFQNEAQLDKSGLPSDRFFAERPEGSVSTLKIQRTQQEDSAVYLCASRLAYANTGELFFGEGSRLTVL.

The rearrangement uses TRBV6-1 and TRBJ2-7; D is possibly TRBD2 (6 bases). Trimming stripped 1 base from V and 2 bases from J, with 12 bases between. Germline values: CDR1 MNHNS, CDR2 SASEGT. This CDR3 comprises 15 residues. Here the CDR3 DNA reads TGTGCCAGCAGTGAAGTGGGGGGATTCCCCTACGAGCAGTACTTC. This sequence encodes CASSEVGGFPYEQYF.

The chain is built from TRBV21-1 and TRBJ2-1; no check of the table's D call, TRBD1, against the DNA was made. TRBV21-1 has pseudogene status. CDR3 length: 12 residues. This chain's CDR3 is CASSKQDGEQFF. CDR3 nucleotides: TGTGCCAGCAGCAAACAGGATGGTGAGCAGTTCTTC.

The chain employs TRBV7-3 and TRBJ1-6; 12 bases align to TRBD1. V shed 4 bases, J shed 9 bases, and the junction held 1 base outside the gene matches. This CDR3 is 14 amino acids long. The germline CDR1 and CDR2 sequences are SGHTA and FQGTGA. The CDR3 spells CASSWDRGLSPLHF. The CDR3 nucleotides are TGTGCCAGCAGCTGGGACAGGGGGCTTTCACCCCTCCACTTT.